This TCR beta chain stems from a study of blood T cells in healthy people across ages. General observations from the study: No one knew whether donors had CMV, which possibly confounded expanded clonotype changes. Age showed a roughly linear inverse relationship with TCR beta diversity per million T cells.

PCR was performed a second time for roughly 6 to 12 cycles using a sample-barcoded 5' primer and a J-beta primer mix. Each single sample gave us at least 3 million CDR3-containing paired-end reads. MiXCR, applied by TCRdb to the 5' RACE reads, yields one record per CDR3 protein. The profile shows some 930,000 distinct CDR3 sequences, 25% to 30% of them singletons. As regards this clonotype: Its antigen is still unknown.

The same data also contributed to another study, on T cells of mothers and their children. That source adds: In each mother, TCR beta CDR3 reads exceeded 8 million; in each child, they numbered 3 million to 3.5 million.

The source is a woman in her 40s in good health. Material for sequencing was blood.

The CDR3 spells CASSQDATGSYNEQFF. CDR3 nucleotide sequence: TGCGCCAGCAGCCAAGATGCGACGGGTTCCTACAATGAGCAGTTCTTC. The rearrangement links TRBV4-3 to TRBJ2-1; D unclear. V was clipped by 0 bases and J by 1 base, with 10 bases between them. This CDR3 comprises 16 residues. Looked up from germline, CDR1 is LGHNA and CDR2 is YSLEER.